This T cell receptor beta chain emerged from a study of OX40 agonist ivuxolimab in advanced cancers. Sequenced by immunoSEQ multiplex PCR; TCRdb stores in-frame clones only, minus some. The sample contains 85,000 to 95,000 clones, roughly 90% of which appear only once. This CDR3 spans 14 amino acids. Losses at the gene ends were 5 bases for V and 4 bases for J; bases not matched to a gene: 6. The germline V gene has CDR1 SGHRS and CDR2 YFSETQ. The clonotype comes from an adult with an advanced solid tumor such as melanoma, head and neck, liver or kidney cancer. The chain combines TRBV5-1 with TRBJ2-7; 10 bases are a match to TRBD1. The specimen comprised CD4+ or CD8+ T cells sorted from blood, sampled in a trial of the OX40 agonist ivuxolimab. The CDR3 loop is CASSSDRGRYEQYF. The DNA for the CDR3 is TGCGCCAGCAGTTCGGACAGGGGGAGGTACGAGCAGTACTTC.